Each of the 17 T cell receptor beta chains below was sequenced from the same sample in a study of long-term antiretroviral therapy in people with HIV. With survey level as its setting, the immunoSEQ assay was v3.0. Produced via immunoSEQ multiplex PCR; TCRdb's table is partial and in-frame only. The repertoire includes approximately 29,000 clones, approximately 90% of them detected once, and about 4% sits in the top ten. The source was unsorted PBMCs, collected 0.5 years after starting antiretroviral therapy. The receptors derive from a woman between 18 and 29 years old with HIV.

This chain connects TRBV5-4 to TRBJ2-7; 9 bases line up with TRBD2. J lost 1 base, V lost 4 bases, and 9 bases had no gene match. This CDR3 is built from 16 residues. The germline V gene encodes CDR1 SGHNT and CDR2 YYREEE (reference sequence). CDR3 region: CASSPRAGGPSYEQYF. CDR3 DNA: TGTGCCAGCAGCCCTCGCGCGGGAGGGCCTTCCTACGAGCAGTACTTC.

The chain uses TRBV7-2 and TRBJ1-3, with D perhaps TRBD1 (6 bases). The V end lost 6 bases, the J end lost 4 bases, and 13 bases lay between the germline ends. The CDR3 sequence is 14 residues long. The germline V gene has CDR1 SGHTA and CDR2 FQGNSA. The CDR3 DNA reads as TGTGCCAGCAGTCACAGGGTAGCCGGAAACACCATATATTTT. Protein product: CASSHRVAGNTIYF.

The rearrangement links TRBV5-6 to TRBJ2-7, with D maybe TRBD2 (6 bases). Trimming took off 3 bases at V and 3 bases at J, with 13 bases between the two ends. The CDR3 runs 14 residues. Germline values: CDR1 SGHDT, CDR2 YYEEEE. The CDR3 region has the DNA TGTGCCAGCAGCTCCGGGCCCGGGGGCTACGAGCAGTACTTC. This translates into CASSSGPGGYEQYF.

The chain employs TRBV4-3 and TRBJ2-1; 8 bases match TRBD2. Per the germline V gene, CDR1 is LGHNA and CDR2 is YSLEER. The CDR3 covers 18 residues. Trimming took 0 bases from V and 5 from J; bases not matched to a gene: 12. The CDR3 nucleotides are TGCGCCAGCAGCCAAGATCTGCTAGCGGGCTGGGAGAACAATGAGCAGTTCTTC. Amino acid sequence: CASSQDLLAGWENNEQFF.

This clone was found a few times. V usage is TRBV7-2 and J usage is TRBJ1-2, with D unresolved. Germline assignment: CDR1 SGHTA and CDR2 FQGNSA. V gave up 4 bases and J gave up 5 bases, with 14 bases separating them. The CDR3 extends over 14 amino acids. In DNA form, the CDR3 reads TGTGCCAGCAGCTCGGAGGAAAGTGCTTATGGCTACACCTTC. The encoded protein is CASSSEESAYGYTF.

This clone is medium-sized. The chain links TRBV25-1 to TRBJ1-1, with 7 positions matching TRBD1. V was clipped by 4 bases and J by 1 base; unmatched bases: 3. The CDR3 contains 14 residues. Per germline, CDR1 MGHDK and CDR2 SYGVNS. CDR3 protein: CASSVDRENTEAFF. The CDR3 nucleotides are TGTGCCAGCAGTGTCGACAGGGAGAACACTGAAGCTTTCTTT.

There are a few counts of this clone. The chain employs TRBV15 and TRBJ2-7; 8 nucleotides align to TRBD1. With V trimmed by 3 bases and J by 3 bases, 4 bases remained unmatched. CDR1 and CDR2 (germline): LNHNV, YYDKDF (reference sequence). This CDR3 region has 14 residues. In nucleotides, the CDR3 is TGTGCCACCAGCAGGGGAACAGGGGGCTACGAGCAGTACTTC. Translating it yields CATSRGTGGYEQYF.

The chain uses TRBV19 and TRBJ1-5, with 9 bases that match TRBD1. This CDR3 comprises 16 residues. The germline gives CDR1 LNHDA, CDR2 SQIVND (reference sequence). V trimming: 7 bases; J trimming: 1 base; junction bases outside the gene matches: 8. The CDR3 spells CASTSGQGRSNQPQHF. For the CDR3, the DNA is TGTGCCAGTACATCGGGACAGGGAAGAAGCAATCAGCCCCAGCATTTT.

This chain joins TRBV28 and TRBJ2-3; 8 positions agree with TRBD2. CDR1 is MDHEN, CDR2 SYDVKM, per germline. The CDR3 sequence is 16 residues long. V gave up 4 bases and J gave up 1 base; unmatched junction bases: 7. As DNA, the CDR3 is TGTGCCAGCAGTTCCCAGCGGGAGAGCCGCACAGATACGCAGTATTTT. It is translated as CASSSQRESRTDTQYF. Full variable domain (remainder filled in from reference TRBV28 and TRBJ2-3): DVKVTQSSRYLVKRTGEKVFLECVQDMDHENMFWYRQDPGLGLRLIYFSYDVKMKEKGDIPEGYSVSREKKERFSLILESASTNQTSMYLCASSSQRESRTDTQYFGPGTRLTVL.

The rearrangement joins TRBV7-8 to TRBJ2-5; 7 nucleotides align to TRBD2. The CDR3 has 15 residues. V lost 2 bases, J lost 1 base, and 4 bases stayed unmatched. The germline V gene has CDR1 SGHVS and CDR2 FQNEAQ. This CDR3 is CASSLMSGAQETQYF. CDR3 DNA: TGTGCCAGCAGCTTAATGAGCGGGGCCCAAGAGACCCAGTACTTC.

The V gene is TRBV4-1, the J gene TRBJ2-1; D is tentatively TRBD1 or TRBD2 (6 bases each). V was clipped by 1 base and J by 4 bases, with 14 bases between them. The CDR3 runs to 16 residues. Per germline, CDR1 MGHRA and CDR2 YSYEKL. The CDR3 DNA follows: TGCGCCAGCAGCCAAGGGCCGGGGGCGAAATACAATGAGCAGTTCTTC. Residues: CASSQGPGAKYNEQFF.

The chain is built from TRBV4-3 and TRBJ2-1; TRBD2 matches at 10 bases. Germline lookup yields CDR1 LGHNA and CDR2 YSLEER. V gave up 6 bases and J gave up 5 bases; unmatched junction bases: 4. The CDR3 is 14 residues long. The CDR3 loop reads CASRSSGSHNEQFF. CDR3 DNA sequence: TGCGCCAGCAGATCTAGCGGGAGCCACAATGAGCAGTTCTTC.

The chain uses TRBV28 and TRBJ1-2, with D possibly TRBD1 on 6 matching bases. The V gene's germline CDR1 is MDHEN and CDR2 SYDVKM. The CDR3 extends over 17 amino acids. Trimming removed 2 bases at V and 4 bases at J, with 20 bases between. CDR3 nucleotide sequence: TGTGCCAGCAGTTTACCCTTTTCGGGGGGCGCTGGCTATGGCTACACCTTC. Translated: CASSLPFSGGAGYGYTF.

The chain couples TRBV6-1 to TRBJ1-2; D remains unclear. The germline V gene has CDR1 MNHNS and CDR2 SASEGT. V lost 10 bases to trimming and J lost 4 bases, with 22 bases between them. The CDR3 contains 15 residues. The CDR3 here is CAIQEDPTRSYGYTF. In DNA, the CDR3 is TGTGCCATCCAAGAGGACCCTACTCGGAGCTATGGCTACACCTTC.

The rearrangement joins TRBV6-5 to TRBJ2-7; TRBD1 matches 9 bases. The CDR3 runs to 13 residues. Losses at the gene ends were 11 bases for V and 4 bases for J; bases not matched to a gene: 9. Germline V gene data show CDR1 as MNHEY and CDR2 as SVGAGI. Here the CDR3 reads CAGGQGNNYEQYF. The CDR3 bases are TGTGCCGGCGGACAGGGGAATAATTACGAGCAGTACTTC.

This chain uses TRBV10-3 with TRBJ2-2; D perhaps matches TRBD2 (6 bases). The CDR3 has 14 residues. Germline assignment: CDR1 ENHRY and CDR2 SYGVKD. V was cut by 9 bases and J by 2 bases, with 13 bases left in between. Here the CDR3 reads CAIPGLDNTGELFF. Here the CDR3 DNA reads TGTGCCATTCCGGGACTGGATAACACCGGGGAGCTGTTTTTT.

V usage is TRBV11-3 and J usage is TRBJ2-7; TRBD1 aligns across 7 bases. The V gene's germline CDR1 is SGHNT and CDR2 YENEEA. Germline trimming cut 5 bases from V and 5 bases from J; bases unmatched to any gene: 6. The CDR3 totals 13 residues. The chain's CDR3 is CASSPDRDHEQYF. CDR3 in DNA: TGTGCCAGCAGCCCAGACAGGGACCACGAGCAGTACTTC. The whole variable domain, filled in from reference TRBV11-3 and TRBJ2-7, reads EAGVVQSPRYKIIEKKQPVAFWCNPISGHNTLYWYLQNLGQGPELLIRYENEEAVDDSQLPKDRFSAERLKGVDSTLKIQPAELGDSAVYLCASSPDRDHEQYFGPGTRLTVT.